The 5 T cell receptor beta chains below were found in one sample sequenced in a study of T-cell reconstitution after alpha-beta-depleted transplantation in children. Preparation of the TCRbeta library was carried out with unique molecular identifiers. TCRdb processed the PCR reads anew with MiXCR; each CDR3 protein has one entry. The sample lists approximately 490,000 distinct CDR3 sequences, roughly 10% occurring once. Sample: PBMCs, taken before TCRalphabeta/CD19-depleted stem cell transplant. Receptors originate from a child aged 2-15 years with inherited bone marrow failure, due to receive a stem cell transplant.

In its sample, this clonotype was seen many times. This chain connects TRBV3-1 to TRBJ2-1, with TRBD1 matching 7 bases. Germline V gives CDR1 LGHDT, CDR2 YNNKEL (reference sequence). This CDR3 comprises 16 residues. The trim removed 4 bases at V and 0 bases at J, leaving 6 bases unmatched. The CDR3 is CASSRQGQGSYNEQFF. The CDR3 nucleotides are TGTGCCAGCAGCCGACAGGGCCAGGGCTCCTACAATGAGCAGTTCTTC.

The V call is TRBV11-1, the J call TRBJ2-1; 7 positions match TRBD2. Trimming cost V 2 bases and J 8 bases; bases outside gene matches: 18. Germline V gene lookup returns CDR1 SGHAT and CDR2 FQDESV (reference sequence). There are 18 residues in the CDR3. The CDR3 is CASSLPLSREFVADEQFF. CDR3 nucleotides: TGTGCCAGCAGCTTACCCCTCTCGCGGGAGTTTGTCGCAGATGAGCAGTTCTTC.

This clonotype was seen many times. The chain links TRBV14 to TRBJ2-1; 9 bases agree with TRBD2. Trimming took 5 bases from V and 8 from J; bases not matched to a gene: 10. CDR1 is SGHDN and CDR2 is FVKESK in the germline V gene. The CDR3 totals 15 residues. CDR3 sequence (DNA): TGTGCCAGCAGCATTTTAGCGGGAGAGTATGATGAGCAGTTCTTC. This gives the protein CASSILAGEYDEQFF.

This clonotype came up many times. CDR3 sequence: CASSPWAGAYEQYF. CDR3 sequence (DNA): TGTGCCAGCAGCCCCTGGGCGGGAGCCTACGAGCAGTACTTC. The chain uses TRBV6-1 and TRBJ2-7; 7 bases are a match to TRBD2. J was trimmed by 2 bases and V by 6 bases; bases with no gene match: 7. Germline CDR1 MNHNS, CDR2 SASEGT. The CDR3 has 14 amino acids.

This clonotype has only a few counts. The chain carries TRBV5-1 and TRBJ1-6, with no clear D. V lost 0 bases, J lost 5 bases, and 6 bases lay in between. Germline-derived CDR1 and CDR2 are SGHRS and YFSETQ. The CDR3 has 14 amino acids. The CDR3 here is CASSLGGDNSPLHF. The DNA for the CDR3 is TGCGCCAGCAGCTTGGGGGGAGATAATTCACCCCTCCACTTT.